These T cell receptor beta chains were read from a single sample in a study of vaccination and CD4 T cells after COVID-19. TCRdb used MiXCR to reprocess the PCR reads, holding one entry per CDR3 protein. The table records 9,500 or so distinct CDR3 sequences, about two thirds of them present only once. The antigens these receptors bind are not known. The sample was CD4+ T cells from blood, cultured in vitro. These receptors all stem from a human donor who had recovered from COVID-19. The CDR3 runs from the conserved cysteine through the conserved F or W.

v_call,j_call,cdr3_aa
TRBV6-1,TRBJ1-2,CASRGGNAYGYTF
TRBV28,TRBJ1-1,CASYRGEAFF
TRBV24-1,TRBJ2-7,CATSDPRGQGLGEQYF
TRBV7-9,TRBJ2-3,CASSLADTQYF
TRBV7-2,TRBJ1-6,CASSSPGQANSPLHF
TRBV5-4,TRBJ2-1,CASSPGTTYNEQFF
TRBV2,TRBJ2-1,CASTRLARISYNEQFF
TRBV27,TRBJ1-5,CASSHGQGNQPQHF
TRBV19,TRBJ1-1,CASSIGEQNTEAFF
TRBV28,TRBJ1-3,CASSPPRGVGNTIYF